This T cell receptor beta chain stems from a study of monozygotic twins with inflammatory bowel disease. General study findings and limits: Especially where disease activity was present, IBD patients had fewer clonotypes in common with others than healthy twins did.

CDR3 length: 11 residues. Germline V gene sequence: CDR1 DFQATT, CDR2 SNEGSKA (reference sequence). As for this clonotype: Antigen specificity is unknown.

Using the 5' RACE reads, TCRdb records one entry per CDR3 protein without DNA. The table for this sample gives around 190,000 distinct CDR3 sequences. Sample: blood. This clonotype originated in a human donor with ulcerative colitis or Crohn's disease, or a healthy co-twin of an affected twin (not recorded which). The J gene is TRBJ2-7, the V gene TRBV20-1. CDR3 amino acids: CSASIAYEQYF.